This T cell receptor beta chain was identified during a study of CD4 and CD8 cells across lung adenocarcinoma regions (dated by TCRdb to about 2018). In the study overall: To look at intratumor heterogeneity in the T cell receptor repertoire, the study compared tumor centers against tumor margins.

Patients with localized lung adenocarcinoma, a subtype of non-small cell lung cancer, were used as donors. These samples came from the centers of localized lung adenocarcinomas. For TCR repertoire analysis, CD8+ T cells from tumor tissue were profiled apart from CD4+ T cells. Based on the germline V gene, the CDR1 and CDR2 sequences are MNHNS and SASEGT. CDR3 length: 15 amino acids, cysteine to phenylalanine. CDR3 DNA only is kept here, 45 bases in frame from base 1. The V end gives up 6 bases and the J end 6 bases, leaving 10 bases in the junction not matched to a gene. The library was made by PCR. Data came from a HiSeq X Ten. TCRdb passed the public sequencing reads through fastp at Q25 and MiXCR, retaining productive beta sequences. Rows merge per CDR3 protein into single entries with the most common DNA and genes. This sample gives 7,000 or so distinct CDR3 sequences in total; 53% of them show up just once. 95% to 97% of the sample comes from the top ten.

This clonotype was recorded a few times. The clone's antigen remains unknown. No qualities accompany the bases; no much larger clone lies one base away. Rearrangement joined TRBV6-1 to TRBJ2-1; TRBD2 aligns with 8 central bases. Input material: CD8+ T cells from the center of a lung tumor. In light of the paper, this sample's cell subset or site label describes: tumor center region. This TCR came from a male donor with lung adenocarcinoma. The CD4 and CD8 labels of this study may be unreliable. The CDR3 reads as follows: CASSFGAGASNEQFF. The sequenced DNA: TGTGCCAGCAGCTTTGGAGCGGGAGCATCCAATGAGCAGTTCTTC.